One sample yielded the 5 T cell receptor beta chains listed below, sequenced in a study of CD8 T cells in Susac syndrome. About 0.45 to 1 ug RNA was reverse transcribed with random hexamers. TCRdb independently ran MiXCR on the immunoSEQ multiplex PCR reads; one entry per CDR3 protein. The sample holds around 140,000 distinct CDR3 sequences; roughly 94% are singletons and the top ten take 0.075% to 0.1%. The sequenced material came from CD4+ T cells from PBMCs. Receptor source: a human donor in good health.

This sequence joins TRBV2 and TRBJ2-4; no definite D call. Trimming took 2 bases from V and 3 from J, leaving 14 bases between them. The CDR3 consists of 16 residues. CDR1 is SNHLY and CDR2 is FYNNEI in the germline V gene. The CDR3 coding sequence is TGTGCCAGCAGTGAATTCCCCATAAGGGTCAAAAACATTCAGTACTTC. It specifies CASSEFPIRVKNIQYF.

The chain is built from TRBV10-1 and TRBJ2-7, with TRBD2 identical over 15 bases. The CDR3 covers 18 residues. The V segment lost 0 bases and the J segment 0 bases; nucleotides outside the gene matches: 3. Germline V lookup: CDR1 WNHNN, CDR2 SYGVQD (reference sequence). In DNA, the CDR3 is TGCGCCAGCAGTGAGTCGGGACTAGCGGGAGGTTCCTCCTACGAGCAGTACTTC. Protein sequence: CASSESGLAGGSSYEQYF.

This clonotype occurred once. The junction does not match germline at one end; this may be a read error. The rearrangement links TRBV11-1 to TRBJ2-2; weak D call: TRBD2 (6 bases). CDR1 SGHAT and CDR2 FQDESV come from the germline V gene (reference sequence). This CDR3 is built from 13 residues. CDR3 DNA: TGTGCCAGCAGCTTAGTATACACCGGGGGGCTGTTTTTT. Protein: CASSLVYTGGLFF.

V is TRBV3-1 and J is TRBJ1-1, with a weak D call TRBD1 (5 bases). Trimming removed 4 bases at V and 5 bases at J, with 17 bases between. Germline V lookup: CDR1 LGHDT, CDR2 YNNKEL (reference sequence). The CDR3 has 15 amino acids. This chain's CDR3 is CASSPSSQGDTEAFF. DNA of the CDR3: TGTGCCAGCAGCCCGAGTTCCCAGGGAGATACTGAAGCTTTCTTT.

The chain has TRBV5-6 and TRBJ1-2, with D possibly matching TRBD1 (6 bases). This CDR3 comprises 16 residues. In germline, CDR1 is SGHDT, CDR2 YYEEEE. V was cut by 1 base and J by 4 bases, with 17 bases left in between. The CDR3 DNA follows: TGTGCCAGCAGCTTGCCTACCTGGGGGCGCAGCTATGGCTACACCTTC. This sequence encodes CASSLPTWGRSYGYTF. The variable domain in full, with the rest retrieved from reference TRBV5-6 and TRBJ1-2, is DAGVTQSPTHLIKTRGQQVTLRCSPKSGHDTVSWYQQALGQGPQFIFQYYEEEERQRGNFPDRFSGHQFPNYSSELNVNALLLGDSALYLCASSLPTWGRSYGYTFGSGTRLTVV.